This T cell receptor beta chain is from a study of CXCR3-negative and CXCR3-positive naive CD8 T cells. Findings and caveats of the study: Cryopreservation partially decreased CXCR3 expression, and most assays used fresh PBMCs. Comparably high diversity marked both naive subsets, whereas memory CD8+ cells had much lower diversity. From TRB CDR3 properties, TCR strength was inferred; surface CD5 did not differ between naive subsets.

On this clonotype itself: The antigen is unknown.

Germline loops: CDR1 GTSNPN, CDR2 SVGIG (reference sequence). This CDR3 is 12 amino acids long. TRB cDNA libraries were made by UMI-labeled 5' RACE. After re-calling the 5' RACE reads, TCRdb lists one entry per CDR3 protein, DNA absent. This table holds roughly 71,000 distinct CDR3 sequences. Specimen: naive CXCR3- CD8+ T cells from blood. Noted subset: CD45RO-CCR7+CD27+CD95- naive CD8+ T cells lacking CXCR3 (TNR3-). This sequence originates from a human donor in good health. Some clones in this sample may be carry-over from other donors' samples. The chain has TRBV30 and TRBJ2-5; the D call from TCRdb, TRBD1, cannot be confirmed without DNA. CDR3 amino acids: CAWSPTGETQYF. Combining the CDR3 with reference TRBV30 and TRBJ2-5 gives the whole variable domain SQTIHQWPATLVQPVGSPLSLECTVEGTSNPNLYWYRQAAGRGLQLLFYSVGIGQISSEVPQNLSASRPQDRQFILSSKKLLLSDSGFYLCAWSPTGETQYFGPGTRLLVL.